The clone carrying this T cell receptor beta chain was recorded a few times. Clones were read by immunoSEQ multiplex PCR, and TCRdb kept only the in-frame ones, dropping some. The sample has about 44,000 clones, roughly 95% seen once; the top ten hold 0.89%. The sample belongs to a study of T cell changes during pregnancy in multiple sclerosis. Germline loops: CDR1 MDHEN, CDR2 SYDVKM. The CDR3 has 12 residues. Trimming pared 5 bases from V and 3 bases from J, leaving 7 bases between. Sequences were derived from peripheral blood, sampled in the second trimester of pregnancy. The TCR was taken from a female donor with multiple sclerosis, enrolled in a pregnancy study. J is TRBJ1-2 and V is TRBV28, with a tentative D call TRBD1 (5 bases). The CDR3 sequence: CASSEQDYGYTF. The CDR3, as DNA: TGTGCCAGCAGTGAACAGGACTATGGCTACACCTTC.